The entry below describes one TCR beta chain. The antigen is unknown. This CDR3 has 15 amino acids. Germline trimming cut 1 base from V and 4 bases from J; bases unmatched to any gene: 3. Germline CDR1 and CDR2: SGDLS and YYNGEE. The data are from a study of cytomegalovirus exposure and HLA in healthy donors. Regarding the study as a whole: Being indistinguishable, some V segments were excluded, TRBV6-2 and TRBV6-3 among them.

Primers: 60 Vbeta forward and 13 Jbeta reverse. Here immunoSEQ multiplex PCR was the method, and the copy in TCRdb shows in-frame clones only, minus some. The sample contains some 200,000 clones, about 76% of which appear only once. The sample consisted of PBMCs. This receptor was identified in a male donor in good health and CMV-seropositive. The chain is built from TRBV9 and TRBJ2-1; 9 bases map to TRBD2. The CDR3, as DNA: TGTGCCAGCAGCGTAAGCGGGGGGTTTTACAATGAGCAGTTCTTC. Translating gives CASSVSGGFYNEQFF.